This note documents a single T cell receptor beta chain sequence. This clone's antigen is unknown. There are no base qualities to consult, and no much larger clone falls within one base. TCRbeta CDR3 regions were amplified from genomic DNA using the immunoSEQ Assay, a bias-controlled multiplex PCR. The source study handled its data this way. The number of nucleated cells in each sample was estimated by amplification of reference gene primers within the assay. Sequence reads were collapsed and filtered to measure the absolute abundance of every unique TCRbeta CDR3 rearrangement. For each sample, productive Simpson clonality was calculated as the square root of Simpson's diversity index across productive rearrangements. TCRdb mirrors the immuneACCESS table, restricted to in-frame sequences. Some clones are absent from its copies; in checked studies, under half trace to an unresolved V gene, and the reason for the others is unknown. The V and J calls and the clone size are those of that table, but D and trimming were determined from the DNA. The sample table records roughly 160,000 clones; less than 85% of these occur just once. 8.1% of the sample is taken by the ten largest.

The CDR3 runs 13 residues from the cysteine to the phenylalanine. Kept here is only the CDR3 DNA, which spans 39 bases and is read in frame from base 1. Germline trimming: 11 bases from V, 10 bases from J; junction bases outside gene matches: 15. The data belong to a study of blood T cell repertoires in COVID-19 (TCRdb year 2020). About the investigation overall: Samples covering the acute and convalescent phases of COVID-19 were provided by collaborators in the United States, Italy and Spain. The material from the prospective study consisted of cDNA or gDNA derived from T cells, B-cell-depleted T cells, or PBMCs. Deeply sampled blood TCRbeta repertoires from subjects exposed to, actively infected with, or recovered from COVID-19 were included in the dataset. The repertoires were made available in a free public database intended to serve as a resource for research on the immune response to SARS-CoV-2. The samples were drawn from the first 160 participants of the ongoing ImmuneRACE study and from 950 to 1,500 subjects provided by 6 global collaborators. The sample metadata nearly always contained a de-identified subject ID, COVID-19 status, age in years and sex. Where available, HLA class I and class II types were obtained from metadata supplied by the sample provider rather than from assay-based typing. The research as a whole found: The quantity of clinical and demographic metadata differed by source and by participant and was supplied without curation.

In Seattle, one collaborating source enrolled patients while the infection was active and tracked those patients longitudinally over the course of disease. Each collaborating institution followed its own protocols to collect whole blood in K2EDTA tubes. For TCRbeta analysis, collaborator samples were shipped as frozen whole blood, as isolated PBMCs, or as DNA extracted from either sample type. Sample: peripheral blood. The chain was built from TRBV12-3 or TRBV12-4 and TRBJ2-3; 7 junctional bases match TRBD1. The receptor was derived from a woman in her sixties with COVID-19, enrolled during active disease. The CDR3 loop reads CASEQTQGIAQYF. DNA sequence: TGTGCCTCCGAGCAAACACAGGGGATCGCGCAGTATTTT.